These 30 T cell receptor beta chains were sequenced from one sample in a study of blood T cell repertoires in COVID-19. Only in-frame clones appear in the TCRdb table, and some are missing; sequencing was by immunoSEQ multiplex PCR. The table shows about 500,000 clones, with approximately 88% occurring only once. The sequenced sample consisted of peripheral blood. Receptors were obtained from a woman aged 45-65 years with COVID-19, enrolled during active disease.

The sample holds one count of this clone. The genes are TRBV3-1 (or the pseudogene TRBV3-2) and TRBJ2-4, with 10 bases that match TRBD2. The germline V gene has CDR1 LGHDT and CDR2 YNNKEL (reference sequence). The V gene end was trimmed by 3 bases and the J gene end by 6 bases; junction bases not matched to a gene: 5. The CDR3 runs 15 residues. CDR3 in DNA: TGTGCCAGCAGCCACCAACCTAGCGGGGGAAACATTCAGTACTTC. Amino acids: CASSHQPSGGNIQYF.

The rearrangement links TRBV5-4 to TRBJ1-1; 7 bases fit TRBD1. Germline CDR1 is SGHNT and CDR2 is YYREEE (reference sequence). The length of the CDR3 is 11 residues. V was pared by 4 bases and J by 8 bases, with 2 bases of the junction left unmatched. CDR3 amino acids: CASSAGQEAFF. For the CDR3, the DNA is TGTGCCAGCAGCGCGGGACAGGAAGCTTTCTTT.

J is TRBJ2-1 and V is TRBV19, with D uncertain. Germline CDR1 is LNHDA and CDR2 is SQIVND (reference sequence). The CDR3 runs to 13 residues. V lost 6 bases and J lost 0, with 6 bases in between. The CDR3: CASSQSSYNEQFF. The CDR3 DNA reads TGTGCCAGTAGCCAATCCTCCTACAATGAGCAGTTCTTC.

This clone was counted once. This chain joins TRBV6-5 and TRBJ1-2; D is undetermined. The CDR3 contains 11 residues. V was shortened by 5 bases and J by 5 bases, with 6 bases between the two germline ends. CDR1 and CDR2 from the germline V gene are MNHEY and SVGAGI. Written as DNA, the CDR3 is TGTGCCAGCAGTACAGTTTATGGCTACACCTTC. This sequence encodes CASSTVYGYTF.

The V and J genes are TRBV5-6 and TRBJ2-5, with TRBD2 matching 8 bases. Trimming at V came to 3 bases and at J to 4 bases, leaving 14 bases not matched to a gene. CDR3 length: 17 residues. Germline CDR1 SGHDT, CDR2 YYEEEE. The CDR3 DNA is TGTGCCAGCAGCTCTTCCGCGGGAGAGCGGGGGCTAGAGACCCAGTACTTC. This translates into CASSSSAGERGLETQYF.

This rearrangement joins TRBV19 to TRBJ2-1, with 10 nucleotides matching TRBD2. Germline CDR1 LNHDA, CDR2 SQIVND (reference sequence). With 0 bases clipped from V and 8 bases from J, the junction kept 7 bases outside the gene matches. The CDR3 length is 16 residues. CDR3 sequence (DNA): TGTGCCAGTAGTATAGATCTAGGACTAGCGGCGGATGAGCAGTTCTTC. Its translation: CASSIDLGLAADEQFF.

The V gene is TRBV19, the J gene TRBJ2-4; TRBD1 matches at 7 bases. Trimming at V came to 6 bases and at J to 10 bases, leaving 12 bases not matched to a gene. Looked up from germline, CDR1 is LNHDA and CDR2 is SQIVND (reference sequence). The CDR3 runs to 14 residues. The CDR3 sequence: CASSPQGSQVIQYF. CDR3 nucleotide sequence: TGTGCCAGTAGCCCACAGGGGTCTCAAGTAATTCAGTACTTC.

The chain carries TRBV11-3 and TRBJ2-1; 10 positions agree with TRBD1. The junction had 8 bases not matched to a gene; V was cut back by 5 bases and J by 7 bases. The CDR3 is 15 amino acids. Germline V gene data show CDR1 as SGHNT and CDR2 as YENEEA. CDR3 in DNA: TGTGCCAGCAGCATCGGACAGGGGGTTGGAAATGAGCAGTTCTTC. This gives the protein CASSIGQGVGNEQFF.

The gene calls are TRBV28 and TRBJ2-7; 10 positions agree with TRBD1. CDR3 size: 16 residues. V lost 2 bases and J lost 2; bases outside the gene matches: 6. Germline CDR1 reads MDHEN; CDR2 reads SYDVKM. The CDR3 spells CASSLAPGQGTYEQYF. The CDR3, as DNA: TGTGCCAGCAGTTTAGCCCCGGGACAGGGGACCTACGAGCAGTACTTC.

The V call is TRBV19, the J call TRBJ1-1; D might be TRBD1 (6 bases). Germline lookup yields CDR1 LNHDA and CDR2 SQIVND (reference sequence). Trimming took 7 bases from V and 5 from J, leaving 11 bases between them. The CDR3 spans 12 residues. This chain's CDR3 is CASMGRGTEAFF. The CDR3 nucleotides read TGTGCCAGTATGGGGAGGGGGACTGAAGCTTTCTTT. Combining the CDR3 with reference TRBV19 and TRBJ1-1 gives the whole variable domain DGGITQSPKYLFRKEGQNVTLSCEQNLNHDAMYWYRQDPGQGLRLIYYSQIVNDFQKGDIAEGYSVSREKKESFPLTVTSAQKNPTAFYLCASMGRGTEAFFGQGTRLTVV.

The chain combines TRBV6-5 with TRBJ2-2, with 7 bases lining up with TRBD1. V lost 6 bases and J lost 5; bases outside the gene matches: 6. This CDR3 contains 14 residues. Germline values: CDR1 MNHEY, CDR2 SVGAGI. The CDR3 DNA sequence: TGTGCCAGCAGGTGGCAGGGGGAAACCGGGGAGCTGTTTTTT. It translates to CASRWQGETGELFF.

V gene TRBV19 combines with J gene TRBJ1-1; D possibly corresponds to TRBD1 (5 bases). Germline V CDR1 and CDR2: LNHDA, SQIVND (reference sequence). Trimming left V 7 bases short and J 1 base short, with 25 bases between. The length of the CDR3 is 18 residues. The CDR3 DNA follows: TGTGCCAGTACCTCCTGGGATCGACAGACGCCCTCGAACACTGAAGCTTTCTTT. It specifies CASTSWDRQTPSNTEAFF. Using reference TRBV19 and TRBJ1-1 for the parts outside the CDR3, the full variable domain is DGGITQSPKYLFRKEGQNVTLSCEQNLNHDAMYWYRQDPGQGLRLIYYSQIVNDFQKGDIAEGYSVSREKKESFPLTVTSAQKNPTAFYLCASTSWDRQTPSNTEAFFGQGTRLTVV.

The V call is TRBV28, the J call TRBJ2-3; 11 bases fit TRBD2. Germline values: CDR1 MDHEN, CDR2 SYDVKM. V lost 4 bases and J lost 1; bases outside the gene matches: 4. The CDR3 extends over 16 amino acids. DNA of the CDR3: TGTGCCAGCAGTTCGATACTAGCGGGGGGCACAGATACGCAGTATTTT. Its protein is CASSSILAGGTDTQYF. The variable domain in full, with the rest retrieved from reference TRBV28 and TRBJ2-3, is DVKVTQSSRYLVKRTGEKVFLECVQDMDHENMFWYRQDPGLGLRLIYFSYDVKMKEKGDIPEGYSVSREKKERFSLILESASTNQTSMYLCASSSILAGGTDTQYFGPGTRLTVL.

This clone has just one count. The J gene is TRBJ1-6, the V gene TRBV5-3; 8 nucleotides agree with TRBD1. TRBV5-3 is filed as an ORF, its function uncertain. The CDR3 loop spans 18 amino acids. Unmatched junction bases numbered 13, after V lost 1 base and J lost 7 bases. DNA of the CDR3: TGTGCCAGAAGCTTGTGCGTGGACAGGGAGAGGCCAAATTCACCCCTCCACTTT. It yields the protein CARSLCVDRERPNSPLHF.

The chain has TRBV5-1 and TRBJ1-2, with D possibly matching TRBD1 (5 bases). The germline CDR1 and CDR2 sequences are SGHRS and YFSETQ. This CDR3 spans 14 amino acids. Deletions cut 3 bases from V and 2 bases from J, with 11 bases between. CDR3 DNA sequence: TGCGCCAGCAGCTGGGACTTCAGAAACTATGGCTACACCTTC. Its translation is CASSWDFRNYGYTF.

This clone has only one observation. The rearrangement uses TRBV18 and TRBJ2-6; 11 bases are shared with TRBD1. CDR3 length: 19 amino acids. The V and J ends lost 4 bases and 1 base, in that order; junction bases with no gene match: 9. Germline assignment: CDR1 KGHSH and CDR2 LQKENI. Here the CDR3 DNA reads TGTGCCAGCTCACGTATAGGACAGGGGGCTAAATCTGGGGCCAACGTCCTGACTTTC. Its protein product is CASSRIGQGAKSGANVLTF.

This chain connects TRBV7-9 to TRBJ2-7; TRBD1 is a possible D gene (6 bases). This CDR3 has 13 amino acids. V lost 5 bases to trimming and J lost 6 bases, with 14 bases between them. Per germline, CDR1 SEHNR and CDR2 FQNEAQ (reference sequence). Here the CDR3 reads CASSALPGAEQYF. The CDR3 DNA reads as TGTGCCAGCAGCGCTCTCCCAGGGGCCGAGCAGTACTTC.

The V and J genes are TRBV10-1 and TRBJ2-3; D perhaps matches TRBD1 (6 bases). The germline CDR1 and CDR2 sequences are WNHNN and SYGVQD (reference sequence). Trimming shortened V by 10 bases and J by 0 bases, and 14 bases separated the two germline ends. The CDR3 is made up of 14 amino acids. The CDR3 loop is CANHRETSTDTQYF. The CDR3 DNA reads as TGCGCCAACCACAGGGAGACCAGCACAGATACGCAGTATTTT.

The V call is TRBV5-1, the J call TRBJ1-2; possibly TRBD1 for D (5 bases). The germline V gene has CDR1 SGHRS and CDR2 YFSETQ. The V end was cut by 4 bases, the J end by 6 bases, with 13 bases between. The CDR3 totals 13 residues. The CDR3 nucleotides are TGCGCCAGCAGCACGTCCGGGGGTGATGGCTACACCTTC. Translation: CASSTSGGDGYTF.

V is TRBV9 and J is TRBJ1-3, with D hard to call. CDR1 and CDR2 from the germline V gene are SGDLS and YYNGEE. Trimming pared 4 bases from V and 2 bases from J, leaving 13 bases between. The length of the CDR3 is 15 residues. The CDR3 DNA reads TGTGCCAGCAGCTGGTCGAGCATCGCTGGAAACACCATATATTTT. As protein: CASSWSSIAGNTIYF. The variable domain in full, with the rest retrieved from reference TRBV9 and TRBJ1-3, is DSGVTQTPKHLITATGQRVTLRCSPRSGDLSVYWYQQSLDQGLQFLIQYYNGEERAKGNILERFSAQQFPDLHSELNLSSLELGDSALYFCASSWSSIAGNTIYFGEGSWLTVV.

The V call is TRBV2, the J call TRBJ2-7; D perhaps matches TRBD2 (5 bases). The V and J ends lost 6 bases and 0 bases respectively, with 21 bases between them. CDR3 size: 17 residues. Germline V CDR1 and CDR2: SNHLY, FYNNEI. In DNA form, the CDR3 reads TGTGCCAGCAGGCCCCCCACATTGGGAGCGAGCTCCTACGAGCAGTACTTC. It encodes CASRPPTLGASSYEQYF.

The genes are TRBV4-1 and TRBJ1-2, with TRBD1 matching over 10 bases. This CDR3 is built from 18 residues. V lost 0 bases to trimming and J lost 4 bases; unmatched junction nucleotides: 11. Germline CDR1 reads MGHRA; CDR2 reads YSYEKL. CDR3 nucleotides: TGCGCCAGCAGCCAAGATCCCGTTGGCGGGACAGGGGTCTATGGCTACACCTTC. Its protein is CASSQDPVGGTGVYGYTF.

The CDR3 protein is CASSEDGASTYEQYF. DNA for the CDR3: TGTGCCAGCAGTGAAGATGGGGCTTCTACCTACGAGCAGTACTTC. The V call is TRBV2, the J call TRBJ2-7, with D perhaps TRBD1 (5 bases). V was trimmed by 1 base and J by 2 bases, leaving 12 bases between them. This CDR3 comprises 15 residues. Germline V CDR1 and CDR2: SNHLY, FYNNEI.

This clone was recorded once. The rearrangement joins TRBV24-1 to TRBJ2-2; 11 nucleotides match TRBD2. The V gene's germline CDR1 is KGHDR and CDR2 SFDVKD. The CDR3 contains 16 residues. V dropped 5 bases and J dropped 3; count of bases not matched to a gene: 4. CDR3 nucleotides: TGTGCCACCAGTGGAGTAGCGGGGGGGGACACCGGGGAGCTGTTTTTT. This gives the protein CATSGVAGGDTGELFF.

In this sample, this clone turned up once. V usage is TRBV10-2 and J usage is TRBJ2-7; D is possibly TRBD1 (5 bases). The V and J ends lost 3 bases and 2 bases respectively, with 11 bases between them. The germline V gene has CDR1 WSHSY and CDR2 SAAADI. This CDR3 is built from 14 residues. The CDR3 DNA reads as TGCGCCAGCAGTGAAGTTGGGGCAGCCTACGAGCAGTACTTC. Translation gives CASSEVGAAYEQYF.

This sequence joins TRBV4-1 and TRBJ1-2, with 8 bases aligning to TRBD1. Germline CDR1 reads MGHRA; CDR2 reads YSYEKL. The CDR3 contains 14 residues. Losses at the gene ends were 1 base for V and 8 bases for J; bases not matched to a gene: 6. DNA for the CDR3: TGCGCCAGCAGCCAAGCAGGACAGGGCAGCGGCTACACCTTC. Translation: CASSQAGQGSGYTF.

As to this clone: This CDR3 is also generated by other DNA sequences in the sample. The rearrangement links TRBV7-2 to TRBJ1-1; maybe TRBD1 (5 bases). CDR1 and CDR2 (germline): SGHTA, FQGNSA. CDR3 size: 14 residues. Trimming took off 3 bases at V and 1 base at J, with 9 bases between the two ends. The CDR3 is CASSLGRGNTEAFF. Here the CDR3 DNA reads TGTGCCAGCAGCTTGGGAAGGGGGAACACTGAAGCTTTCTTT.

This sequence joins TRBV9 and TRBJ2-1; 9 bases line up with TRBD2. The CDR3 extends over 15 amino acids. Germline-derived CDR1 and CDR2 are SGDLS and YYNGEE. Losses at the gene ends were 0 bases for V and 7 bases for J; bases not matched to a gene: 5. The CDR3 bases are TGTGCCAGCAGCGTAGGCGGGGGGGCTCGAAATGAGCAGTTCTTC. It codes for CASSVGGGARNEQFF. Drawing the rest from reference TRBV9 and TRBJ2-1, the complete variable domain is DSGVTQTPKHLITATGQRVTLRCSPRSGDLSVYWYQQSLDQGLQFLIQYYNGEERAKGNILERFSAQQFPDLHSELNLSSLELGDSALYFCASSVGGGARNEQFFGPGTRLTVL.

The genes are TRBV24-1 and TRBJ2-3; TRBD2 matches 7 bases. V shed 5 bases, J shed 4 bases, and the junction held 8 bases outside the gene matches. CDR1 is KGHDR, CDR2 SFDVKD, per germline. This CDR3 has 15 amino acids. In DNA form, the CDR3 reads TGTGCCACCAGTGGGGCGGGGGACCCTTCAGATACGCAGTATTTT. It codes for CATSGAGDPSDTQYF.

This chain connects TRBV6-5 to TRBJ2-7, with D perhaps TRBD1 (5 bases). Germline loops: CDR1 MNHEY, CDR2 SVGAGI. V lost 4 bases, J lost 0 bases, and 13 bases lay in between. This CDR3 region has 15 residues. CDR3 coding DNA: TGTGCCAGCAGTTCCCCCGCGACAGTCTCCTACGAGCAGTACTTC. Translating gives CASSSPATVSYEQYF.